This T cell receptor beta chain was sequenced for a study of blood T cell repertoires in COVID-19. The germline V and J ends were trimmed by 7 bases and 8 bases, with 18 bases remaining between them. The CDR3 runs to 13 residues. Germline V gene lookup returns CDR1 SGHRS and CDR2 YFSETQ. Only in-frame clones appear in the TCRdb table, and some are missing; sequencing was by immunoSEQ multiplex PCR. The table shows approximately 84,000 clones, with 70% to 80% occurring only once. V usage is TRBV5-1 and J usage is TRBJ1-1, with D tentatively TRBD1 (6 bases). The TCR originated in a man over 45 with active or convalescent COVID-19. The sequenced sample was peripheral blood. CDR3 bases: TGCGCCAGCCCTAGGGGCCTGAGGGGGGAAGCTTTCTTT. Translation: CASPRGLRGEAFF.